This T cell receptor (beta chain) was recorded in a study of cytomegalovirus exposure and HLA in healthy donors. Study-wide results and limits: The TCR clusters that emerged in the first cohort tended, a later analysis found, to co-occur in the 95 to 150 validation repertoires. Reports showed the classifier diagnosing cytomegalovirus status with high specificity and sensitivity.

The repertoire was sequenced with immunoSEQ multiplex PCR; TCRdb's copy has only in-frame clones and lacks some. Of approximately 270,000 clones detected, over 75% appear once; the ten largest clones hold 12%. J was trimmed by 4 bases and V by 0 bases; bases with no gene match: 10. Germline CDR1 reads GTSNPN; CDR2 reads SVGIG (reference sequence). This CDR3 comprises 16 residues. Notes on this clone: The antigen is undetermined.

Among the 120 subjects of the validation cohort, separate from the roughly 730-subject first cohort, were the donors. The sample consisted of PBMCs. This chain joins TRBV30 and TRBJ1-2, with TRBD1 matching 8 bases. This TCR derives from a man between 18 and 29 years old in good health and CMV-seropositive. CDR3 sequence reads: CAWSVLAGGALYGYTF. The DNA of the CDR3 is TGTGCCTGGAGTGTTTTGGCAGGGGGCGCGCTCTATGGCTACACCTTC.